This T cell receptor (beta chain) came from a study of blood T cell repertoires in COVID-19 (dated by TCRdb to between 2020 and 2021). Background on the whole study: Samples from collaborators originated in the United States, Italy and Spain and spanned both the acute and convalescent phases of COVID-19. The material from the prospective study consisted of cDNA or gDNA derived from T cells, B-cell-depleted T cells, or PBMCs. Nearly every sample came with metadata listing a de-identified subject ID, COVID-19 status, age in years and sex. A freely available public database, intended as a resource for researchers studying the immune response to SARS-CoV-2, is where the repertoires were released. The samples were drawn from two sources: the first 160 participants of the ongoing ImmuneRACE study, and fewer than 1,500 subjects contributed by 6 global collaborators. The dataset comprised deeply sampled blood TCRbeta repertoires from subjects exposed to, actively infected with, or recovered from COVID-19. Where available, HLA class I and class II types were taken from metadata supplied by the sample provider and were not determined by assay-based typing. General findings and caveats noted by the study authors: Clinical and demographic metadata were provided uncurated, with the amount varying by source and participant.

Whole blood was collected in K2EDTA tubes by collaborating institutions according to the institutions' own protocols. For TCRbeta analysis, collaborators shipped samples as frozen whole blood, isolated PBMCs, or DNA extracted from either of those sample types. The immunoSEQ Assay, a bias-controlled multiplex PCR, was used to amplify TCRbeta CDR3 regions from genomic DNA. Per the authors' processing: Nucleated cell counts per sample were estimated from amplification of reference gene primers within the assay. To quantify the absolute abundance of each unique TCRbeta CDR3 rearrangement, sequence reads were collapsed and filtered. For each sample, productive Simpson clonality was calculated as the square root of Simpson's diversity index across productive rearrangements. Sourced from immuneACCESS, this table was stored by TCRdb with only in-frame sequences that have V and J called. A share of the clones is absent; for the studies checked, an unresolved V gene accounts for under half, and the remainder has no known explanation. D and trimming were read from the DNA, whereas the V and J calls and clone size are those reported in that table. Within this sample are tens of thousands of clones, with about 80% of them counted one time only. The ten largest account for more than 13% of the sample.

From cysteine to phenylalanine, the CDR3 is 15 amino acids long. Left in the record is the CDR3 DNA by itself, 45 bases read in frame from the first base. CDR1 and CDR2, per the germline V gene (reference sequence), are SEHNR and FQNEAQ. A note on this clone: The antigen it binds to is not known. Sequence at one end of the junction differs from germline and may be a read error.

This TCR derives from a human donor in a cohort sampled during active COVID-19. Sequenced material: peripheral blood. The chain links TRBV7-9 with TRBJ2-1; a weak D assignment points to TRBD2 (6 bases agree). The CDR3 protein: CASRLEGGTSNEQFF. The DNA sequence is TGTGCCAGCAGGTTAGAGGGCGGGACCTCCAATGAGCAGTTCTTC.